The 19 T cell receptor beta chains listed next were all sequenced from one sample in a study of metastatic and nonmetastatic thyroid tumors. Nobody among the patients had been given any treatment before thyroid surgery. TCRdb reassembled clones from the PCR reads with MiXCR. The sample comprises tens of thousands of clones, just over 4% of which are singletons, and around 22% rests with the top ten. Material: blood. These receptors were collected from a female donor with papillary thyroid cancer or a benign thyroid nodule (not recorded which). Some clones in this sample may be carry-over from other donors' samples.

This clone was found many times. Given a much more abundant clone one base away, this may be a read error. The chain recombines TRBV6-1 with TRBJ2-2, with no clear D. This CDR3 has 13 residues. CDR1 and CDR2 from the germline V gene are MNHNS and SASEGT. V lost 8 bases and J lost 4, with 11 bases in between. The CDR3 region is CASGGVRTGELFF. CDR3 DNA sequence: TGTGCCAGCGGTGGTGTGCGCACCGGGGAGCTGTTTTTT.

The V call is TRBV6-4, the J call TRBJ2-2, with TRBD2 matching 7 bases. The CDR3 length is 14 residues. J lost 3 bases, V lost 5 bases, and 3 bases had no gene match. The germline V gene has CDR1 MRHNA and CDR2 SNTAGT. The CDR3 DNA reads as TGTGCCAGCAGTCAGGCGGGGGACACCGGGGAGCTGTTTTTT. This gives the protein CASSQAGDTGELFF.

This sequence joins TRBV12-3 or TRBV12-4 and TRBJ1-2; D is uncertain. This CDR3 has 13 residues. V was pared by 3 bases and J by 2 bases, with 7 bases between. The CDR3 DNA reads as TGTGCCAGCAGTTTCCCGGAAAACTATGGCTACACCTTC. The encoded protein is CASSFPENYGYTF.

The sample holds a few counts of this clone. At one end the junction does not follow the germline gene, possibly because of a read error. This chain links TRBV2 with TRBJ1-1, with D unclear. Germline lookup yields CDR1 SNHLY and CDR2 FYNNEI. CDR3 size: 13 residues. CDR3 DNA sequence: TGTGCCAGCAGTGGGCAGGAAGGCACTGAAGCTTTTTTT. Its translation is CASSGQEGTEAFF.

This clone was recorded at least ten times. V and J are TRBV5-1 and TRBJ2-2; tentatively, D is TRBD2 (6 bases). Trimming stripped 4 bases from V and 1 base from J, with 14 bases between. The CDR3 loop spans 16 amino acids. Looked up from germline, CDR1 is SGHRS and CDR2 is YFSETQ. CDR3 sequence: CASSVRDFLNTGELFF. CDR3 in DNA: TGCGCCAGCAGCGTTCGGGACTTTCTGAACACCGGGGAGCTGTTTTTT.

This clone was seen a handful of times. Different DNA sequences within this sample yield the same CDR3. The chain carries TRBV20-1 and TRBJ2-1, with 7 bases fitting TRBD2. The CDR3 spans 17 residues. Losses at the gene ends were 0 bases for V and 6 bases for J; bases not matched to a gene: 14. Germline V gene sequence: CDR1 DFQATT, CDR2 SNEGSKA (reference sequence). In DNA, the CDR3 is TGCAGTGCTAGAGATTCGGCTAGCGGTAAAATTATCAATGAGCAGTTCTTC. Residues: CSARDSASGKIINEQFF.

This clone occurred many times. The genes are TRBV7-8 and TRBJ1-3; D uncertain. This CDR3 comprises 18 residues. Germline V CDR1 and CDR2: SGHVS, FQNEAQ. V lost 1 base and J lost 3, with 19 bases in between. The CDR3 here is CASSLDAWLAGDGNTIYF. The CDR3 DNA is TGTGCCAGCAGCTTAGATGCATGGCTTGCAGGCGATGGAAACACCATATATTTT.

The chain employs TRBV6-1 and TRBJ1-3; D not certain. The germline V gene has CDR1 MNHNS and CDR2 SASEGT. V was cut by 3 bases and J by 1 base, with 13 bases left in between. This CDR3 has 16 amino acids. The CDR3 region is CASSDFARSSGNTIYF. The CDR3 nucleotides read TGTGCCAGCAGTGATTTCGCCAGGTCTTCTGGAAACACCATATATTTT.

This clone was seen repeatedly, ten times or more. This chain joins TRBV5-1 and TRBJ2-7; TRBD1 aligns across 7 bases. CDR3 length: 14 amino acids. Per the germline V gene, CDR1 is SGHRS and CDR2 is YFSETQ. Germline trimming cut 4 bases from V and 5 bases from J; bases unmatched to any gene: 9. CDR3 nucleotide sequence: TGCGCCAGCAGCCAGCGACAGGGTATCCACGAGCAGTACTTC. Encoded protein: CASSQRQGIHEQYF.

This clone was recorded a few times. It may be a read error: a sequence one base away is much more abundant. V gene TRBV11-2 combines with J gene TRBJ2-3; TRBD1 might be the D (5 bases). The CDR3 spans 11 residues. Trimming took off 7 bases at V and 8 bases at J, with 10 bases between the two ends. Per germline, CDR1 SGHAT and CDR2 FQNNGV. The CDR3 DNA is TGTGCCAGCATCCAGGGATTTACGCAGTATTTT. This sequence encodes CASIQGFTQYF.

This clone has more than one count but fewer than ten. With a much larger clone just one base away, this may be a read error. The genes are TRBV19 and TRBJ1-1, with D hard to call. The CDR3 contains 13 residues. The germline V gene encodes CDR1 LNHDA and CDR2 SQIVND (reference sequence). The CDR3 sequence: CANRWGVNTEAFF. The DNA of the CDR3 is TGTGCGAACCGATGGGGAGTGAACACTGAAGCTTTCTTT.

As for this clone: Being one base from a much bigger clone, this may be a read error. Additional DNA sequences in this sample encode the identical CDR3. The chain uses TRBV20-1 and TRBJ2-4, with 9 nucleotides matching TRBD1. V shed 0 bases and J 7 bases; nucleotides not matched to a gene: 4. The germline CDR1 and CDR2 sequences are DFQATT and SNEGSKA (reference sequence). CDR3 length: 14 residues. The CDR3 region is CSARDSDRGNIQYF. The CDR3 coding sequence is TGCAGTGCTAGAGATTCGGACAGGGGCAACATTCAGTACTTC.

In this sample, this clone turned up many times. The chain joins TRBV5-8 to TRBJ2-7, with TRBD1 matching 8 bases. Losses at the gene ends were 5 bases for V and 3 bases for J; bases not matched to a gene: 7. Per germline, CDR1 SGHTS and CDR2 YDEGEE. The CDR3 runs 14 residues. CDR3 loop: CASSKLGQGYEQYF. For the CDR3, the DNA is TGTGCCAGCAGTAAACTCGGACAGGGCTACGAGCAGTACTTC.

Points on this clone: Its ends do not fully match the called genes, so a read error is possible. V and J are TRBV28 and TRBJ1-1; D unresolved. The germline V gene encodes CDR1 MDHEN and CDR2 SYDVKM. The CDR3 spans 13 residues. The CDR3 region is CASTLDIYTEAFF. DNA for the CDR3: TGTGCCAGCACTTTAGACATATACACTGAAGCTTTCTTT.

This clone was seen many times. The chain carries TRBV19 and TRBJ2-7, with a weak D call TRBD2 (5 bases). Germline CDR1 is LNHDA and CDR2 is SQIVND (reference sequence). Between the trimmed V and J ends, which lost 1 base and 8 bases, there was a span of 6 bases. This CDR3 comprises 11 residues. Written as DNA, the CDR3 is TGTGCCAGTAGTATAGCGGGAAAGCAGTACTTC. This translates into CASSIAGKQYF.

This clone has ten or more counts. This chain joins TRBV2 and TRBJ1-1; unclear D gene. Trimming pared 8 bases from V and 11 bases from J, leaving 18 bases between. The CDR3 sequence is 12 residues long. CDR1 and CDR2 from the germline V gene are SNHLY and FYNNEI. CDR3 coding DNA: TGTGCCAGCCGCCCCTTTATAACATTCGCTTTCTTT. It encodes CASRPFITFAFF.

Here the CDR3 DNA reads TGCAGCCCTCAGGGGGCTAGCGGGGGGGGGTGGGACGAGCAGTACTTC. Translation: CSPQGASGGGWDEQYF. The chain recombines TRBV20-1 with TRBJ2-7; 12 bases map to TRBD2. CDR1 DFQATT and CDR2 SNEGSKA come from the germline V gene (reference sequence). This CDR3 region has 16 residues.

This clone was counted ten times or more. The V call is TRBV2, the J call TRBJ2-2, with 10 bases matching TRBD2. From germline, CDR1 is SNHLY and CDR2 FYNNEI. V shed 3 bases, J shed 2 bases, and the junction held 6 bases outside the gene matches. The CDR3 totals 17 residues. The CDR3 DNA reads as TGTGCCAGCAGTGAGGGGCCTAGCGGGGGAAACACCGGGGAGCTGTTTTTT. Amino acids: CASSEGPSGGNTGELFF.

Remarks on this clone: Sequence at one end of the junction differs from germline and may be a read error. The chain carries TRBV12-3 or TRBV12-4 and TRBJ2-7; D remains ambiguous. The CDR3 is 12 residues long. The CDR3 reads CASISYQGGIGF. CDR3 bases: TGTGCCAGCATTTCCTACCAAGGCGGTATTGGGTTC.